The rows below give T cell receptor beta chains drawn from one sample of a study of beta chain features in type 1 diabetes. Generated by immunoSEQ multiplex PCR, the TCRdb table keeps only in-frame clones and is missing some. The profile shows around 250,000 clones, around 14% of them singletons. Sample: naive CD4+ T cells from blood. The receptors shown here come from a man aged 30 to 39 with type 1 diabetes. The CDR3 runs from the conserved cysteine through the conserved F or W. Only some rows state a clone size, as once, few, many or a class for expanded clones.

>few|TRBJ2-7|TRBV6-5
CASSYSPEVYEQYF
>-|TRBJ2-1|TRBV5-1
CASSLEGREFANEQFF
>few|TRBJ1-4|TRBV30
CAWSEGGANEKLFF
>few|TRBJ1-1|TRBV18
CASSLAGQGTEAFF
>few|TRBJ2-7|TRBV10-3
CAISGSPSYEQYF
>few|TRBJ1-5|TRBV29-1
CSVATGTGGDQPQHF
>-|TRBJ2-5|TRBV7-9
CASSPTTQETQYF
>-|TRBJ2-5|TRBV5-1
CASSLGDRAAETQYF
>few|TRBJ2-5|TRBV20-1
CSAPKGETQYF
>few|TRBJ2-5|TRBV30
CAWCRGPQETQYF
>-|TRBJ2-5|TRBV7-6
CASSAPTGGKAQETQYF
>once|TRBJ2-7|TRBV7-9
CASSLGTHGEQYF
>-|TRBJ2-5|TRBV6-5
CASSSAAGGQETQYF
>-|TRBJ2-7|TRBV5-1
CASRAGTSAEQYF
>few|TRBJ1-6|TRBV9
CASSQGQGRNSPLHF
>-|TRBJ2-3|TRBV7-9
CASSRLAGGPDTQYF
>-|TRBJ1-2|TRBV5-1
CASSLEGSHYGYTF
>few|TRBJ2-5|TRBV5-1
CASSAGPSQETQYF
>few|TRBJ2-7|TRBV6-1
CASSAGTAFYEQYF
>-|TRBJ2-3|TRBV2
CASRPGQGFTDTQYF
>-|TRBJ1-2|TRBV5-6
CASSLFGLLDGYTF
>few|TRBJ2-3|TRBV21-1
CASSKGDNDTQYF
>few|TRBJ2-5|TRBV2
CASGASGTETQYF
>-|TRBJ1-5|TRBV5-6
CASSLGTGRNQPQHF
>-|TRBJ2-7|TRBV7-8
CASSSAGGPPYEQYF
>-|TRBJ1-6|TRBV2
CASRGRGGAPLHF
>-|TRBJ2-7|TRBV5-1
CASSLRTSGSGYEQYF
>few|TRBJ1-2|TRBV18
CASRTGGGGYTF
>-|TRBJ2-3|TRBV4-1
CASSPSRSGTGDTDTQYF
>few|TRBJ2-7|TRBV2
CASSADSYEQYF
>few|TRBJ1-6|TRBV25-1
CASARGGESPLHF
>-|TRBJ2-6|TRBV18
CASSPLSGANVLTF
>few|TRBJ2-7|TRBV5-1
CASSRDGQGKNTYEQYF
>few|TRBJ2-7|TRBV29-1
CSVASGYEQYF
>few|TRBJ2-7|TRBV29-1
CSVVEGDSWVEF
>-|TRBJ2-5|TRBV5-1
CASSPTAGRETQYF
>few|TRBJ1-1|TRBV5-1
CASSSGGTGVPRNTEAFF
>-|TRBJ1-1|TRBV19
CASNKGLNTEAFF
>-|TRBJ2-5|TRBV5-4
CASSLKSGAGETQYF
>-|TRBJ1-1|TRBV5-1
CASSLAGQNTEAFF
>-|TRBJ2-3|TRBV14
CASSAPAGVSDTQYF
>few|TRBJ1-5|TRBV4-1
CASSRRLTGDNQPQHF
>few|TRBJ2-5|TRBV7-8
CASSLFIQETQYF
>few|TRBJ1-1|TRBV5-4
CASSPAVNTEAFF
>-|TRBJ1-6|TRBV7-9
CASSLPGQALHF
>-|TRBJ2-7|TRBV9
CASSNRLAGGADEQYF
>-|TRBJ2-1|TRBV7-6
CASSPRLDSHEQFF
>few|TRBJ2-1|TRBV2
CASSGDRGSYNEQFF
>-|TRBJ2-7|TRBV5-1
CASSLGPPRGEQYF
>few|TRBJ1-2|TRBV25-1
CASSESGTVNYGYTF
>few|TRBJ1-5|TRBV28
CASGQGSKPQHF
>few|TRBJ1-1|TRBV27
CASRLVMNTEAFF
>-|TRBJ1-1|TRBV30
CAWISKDMNTEAFF
>few|TRBJ2-7|TRBV4-2
CASSQDGSEYF
>-|TRBJ1-1|TRBV30
CAWSVRRGGGTEAFF
>few|TRBJ1-2|TRBV20-1
CSARDRVGYTF
>-|TRBJ2-3|TRBV7-2
CASSPRQVTDTQYF
>few|TRBJ1-6|TRBV30
CARTRDFNSPLHF
>-|TRBJ2-5|TRBV10-1
CASSDQGAGQETQYF
>few|TRBJ1-2|TRBV30
CAWSVGGGYTF